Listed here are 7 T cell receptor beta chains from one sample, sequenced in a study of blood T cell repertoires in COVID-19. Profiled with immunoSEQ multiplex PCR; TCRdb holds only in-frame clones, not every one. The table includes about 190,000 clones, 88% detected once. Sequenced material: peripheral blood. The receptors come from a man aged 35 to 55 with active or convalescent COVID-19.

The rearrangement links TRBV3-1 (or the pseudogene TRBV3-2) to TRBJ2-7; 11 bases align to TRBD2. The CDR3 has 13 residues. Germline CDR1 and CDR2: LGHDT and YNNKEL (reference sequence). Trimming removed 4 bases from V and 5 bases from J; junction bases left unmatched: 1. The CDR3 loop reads CASSRLAGNEQYF. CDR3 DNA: TGTGCCAGCAGCCGACTAGCGGGAAACGAGCAGTACTTC.

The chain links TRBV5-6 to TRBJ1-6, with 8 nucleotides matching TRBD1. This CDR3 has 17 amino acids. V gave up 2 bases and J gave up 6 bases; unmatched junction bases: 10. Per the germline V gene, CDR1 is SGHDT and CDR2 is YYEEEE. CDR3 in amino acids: CASSLRTGILGNSPLHF. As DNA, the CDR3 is TGTGCCAGCAGCTTAAGGACAGGGATCTTAGGTAATTCACCCCTCCACTTT. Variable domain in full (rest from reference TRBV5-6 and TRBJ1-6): DAGVTQSPTHLIKTRGQQVTLRCSPKSGHDTVSWYQQALGQGPQFIFQYYEEEERQRGNFPDRFSGHQFPNYSSELNVNALLLGDSALYLCASSLRTGILGNSPLHFGNGTRLTVT.

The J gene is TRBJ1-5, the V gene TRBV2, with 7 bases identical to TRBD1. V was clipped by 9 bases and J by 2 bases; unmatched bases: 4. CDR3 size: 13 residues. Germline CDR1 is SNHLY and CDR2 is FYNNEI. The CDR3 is CASDRAGNQPQHF. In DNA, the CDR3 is TGTGCCAGTGACAGGGCGGGCAATCAGCCCCAGCATTTT.

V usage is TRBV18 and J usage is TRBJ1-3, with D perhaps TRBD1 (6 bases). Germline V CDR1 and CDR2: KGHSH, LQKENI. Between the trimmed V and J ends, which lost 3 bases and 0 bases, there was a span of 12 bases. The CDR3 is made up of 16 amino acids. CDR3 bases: TGTGCCAGCTCACCCCTCGCAGGGGACTCTGGAAACACCATATATTTT. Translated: CASSPLAGDSGNTIYF.

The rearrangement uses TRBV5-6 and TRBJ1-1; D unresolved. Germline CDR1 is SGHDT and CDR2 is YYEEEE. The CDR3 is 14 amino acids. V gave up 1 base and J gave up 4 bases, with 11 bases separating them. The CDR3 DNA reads TGTGCCAGCAGCTTGAAGTGGGAGGGCACTGAAGCTTTCTTT. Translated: CASSLKWEGTEAFF.

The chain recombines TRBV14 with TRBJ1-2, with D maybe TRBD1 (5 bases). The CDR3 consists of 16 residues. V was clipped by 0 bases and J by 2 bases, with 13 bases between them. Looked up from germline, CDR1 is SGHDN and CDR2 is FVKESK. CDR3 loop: CASSQESGGLNYGYTF. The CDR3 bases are TGTGCCAGCAGCCAAGAATCGGGGGGACTAAACTATGGCTACACCTTC.

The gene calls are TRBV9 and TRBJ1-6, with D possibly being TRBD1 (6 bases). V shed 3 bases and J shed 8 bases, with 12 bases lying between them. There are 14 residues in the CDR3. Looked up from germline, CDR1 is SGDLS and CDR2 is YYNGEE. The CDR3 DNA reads TGTGCCAGCAGCGCCCGGGGGGCGGATTCACCCCTCCACTTT. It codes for CASSARGADSPLHF.